This TCR beta chain was retrieved from a study of T-cell memory formation after mild COVID-19. Turning to the study itself: TCR clusters were mostly confined to one donor each.

cDNA libraries for TCR alpha and TCR beta, carrying sample barcodes and UMIs, came from 5'RACE with constant-segment primers. MiXCR, applied by TCRdb to the 5' RACE reads, yields one record per CDR3 protein. The profile shows fewer than 700,000 distinct CDR3 sequences, approximately 21% of them singletons. General study findings and limits: Later expanders leaned CD4+, whereas clones that contracted between day 15 and 85 were balanced CD4/CD8. Some responding clones appeared in pre-infection memory, suggesting cross-reactive memory joined.

This clonotype was detected only a few times. Antigen: not known. CDR1 and CDR2 from the germline V gene are LNHNV and YYDKDF (reference sequence). This CDR3 is built from 14 residues. Trimming took off 0 bases at V and 7 bases at J, with 12 bases between the two ends. This clonotype originated in an adult woman who had mild COVID-19 (a few samples of this study predate the infection). Cell type and time point are not known. The chain employs TRBV15 and TRBJ1-2; maybe TRBD1 (5 bases). Material for sequencing was PBMCs or a T cell subset sorted from them (not recorded which). CDR3 loop: CATSREAGRFGYTF. For the CDR3, the DNA is TGTGCCACCAGCAGAGAGGCAGGGCGGTTTGGCTACACCTTC. The full variable domain, in which reference TRBV15 and TRBJ1-2 provide the parts outside the CDR3, is DAMVIQNPRYQVTQFGKPVTLSCSQTLNHNVMYWYQQKSSQAPKLLFHYYDKDFNNEADTPDNFQSRRPNTSFCFLDIRSPGLGDTAMYLCATSREAGRFGYTFGSGTRLTVV.